This TCR beta chain was observed in a study of Ad26.COV2.S vaccination and SARS-CoV-2 variants. Study as a whole: The Ad26.COV2.S arm of the COV1001 trial was where the donor was placed.

Assay used: immunoSEQ multiplex PCR; TCRdb lists only in-frame clones, some missing. The table lists about 390,000 clones, roughly nine tenths of them singletons. The treatment denotes: roughly 18 received Ad26.COV2.S at low or high dose, single or two shots; several received placebo; per-sample allocation not given. Sampling was performed 63 days after the first vaccine or placebo injection. An 18-55-year-old adult in Boston served as donor. This clone appeared a single time. Germline V gene sequence: CDR1 SGHDT, CDR2 YYEEEE. The ends were cut back, 1 base at V and 0 bases at J, with 14 bases in the middle. The CDR3 length is 16 residues.

Sequences were derived from peripheral blood, sampled in a trial of Ad26.COV2.S vaccine versus placebo. This rearrangement joins TRBV5-6 to TRBJ2-7; D call uncertain. The TCR was taken from a person between 18 and 59 years old who received the Ad26.COV2.S COVID-19 vaccine or a placebo. This CDR3 reads CASSLHPTLVSYEQYF. CDR3 DNA: TGTGCCAGCAGCTTGCATCCGACCCTAGTCTCCTACGAGCAGTACTTC.